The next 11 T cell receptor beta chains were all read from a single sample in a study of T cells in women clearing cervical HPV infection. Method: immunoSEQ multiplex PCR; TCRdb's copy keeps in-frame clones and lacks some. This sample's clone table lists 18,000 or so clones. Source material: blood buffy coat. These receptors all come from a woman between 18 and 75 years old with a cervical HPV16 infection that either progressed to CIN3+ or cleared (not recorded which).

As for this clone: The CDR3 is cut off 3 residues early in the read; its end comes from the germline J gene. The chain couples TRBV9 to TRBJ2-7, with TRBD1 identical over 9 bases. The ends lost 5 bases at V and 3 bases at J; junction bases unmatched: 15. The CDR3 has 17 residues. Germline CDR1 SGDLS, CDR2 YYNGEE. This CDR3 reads CASSPERFRDRVYEQYF. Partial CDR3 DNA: TGTGCCAGCAGTCCCGAGCGTTTTCGGGACAGGGTCTACGAG.

Partial CDR3 DNA: TGCAGTGCTCGAACTAGCGGGAGTTCAAACGGGGAG. Translated, it gives CSARTSGSSNGE. The whole CDR3 protein is CSARTSGSSNGELFF. The V call is TRBV20-1, the J call TRBJ2-2, with 11 nucleotides matching TRBD2. The read terminates 3 residues ahead of where the CDR3 ends, so the germline J gene completes it. The CDR3 is 15 residues long. V was clipped by 5 bases and J by 7 bases; unmatched bases: 9. CDR1 is DFQATT, CDR2 SNEGSKA, per germline (reference sequence).

The CDR3 DNA, read in part, is TGCGCCAGCAGCTTGGGTGGACTAGAGACC. Residues: CASSLGGLET. The whole CDR3 is CASSLGGLETQYF. This chain links TRBV5-1 with TRBJ2-5; perhaps TRBD2 as D (5 bases). The read gets to within 3 residues of the CDR3 end, and the germline J gene fills in the rest. Germline V gene sequence: CDR1 SGHRS, CDR2 YFSETQ. The CDR3 consists of 13 residues. V lost 0 bases, J lost 4 bases, and 7 bases lay in between. Looking up the rest from reference TRBV5-1 and TRBJ2-5 gives the full variable domain: KAGVTQTPRYLIKTRGQQVTLSCSPISGHRSVSWYQQTPGQGLQFLFEYFSETQRNKGNFPGRFSGRQFSNSRSEMNVSTLELGDSALYLCASSLGGLETQYFGPGTRLLVL.

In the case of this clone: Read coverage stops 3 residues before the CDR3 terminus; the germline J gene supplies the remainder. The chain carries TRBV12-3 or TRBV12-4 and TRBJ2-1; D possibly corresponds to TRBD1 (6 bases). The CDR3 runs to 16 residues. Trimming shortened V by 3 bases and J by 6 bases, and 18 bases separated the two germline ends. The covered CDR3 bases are TGTGCCAGCAGTTTCCGACCGACAGGAGAAGTCAATGAG. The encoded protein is CASSFRPTGEVNE. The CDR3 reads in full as CASSFRPTGEVNEQFF.

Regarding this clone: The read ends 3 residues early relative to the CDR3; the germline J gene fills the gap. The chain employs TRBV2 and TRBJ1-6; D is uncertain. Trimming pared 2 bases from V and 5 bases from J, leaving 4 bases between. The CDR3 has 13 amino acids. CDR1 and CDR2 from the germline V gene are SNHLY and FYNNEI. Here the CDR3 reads CASSEQNNSPLHF. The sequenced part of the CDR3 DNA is TGTGCCAGCAGTGAACAGAATAATTCACCC.

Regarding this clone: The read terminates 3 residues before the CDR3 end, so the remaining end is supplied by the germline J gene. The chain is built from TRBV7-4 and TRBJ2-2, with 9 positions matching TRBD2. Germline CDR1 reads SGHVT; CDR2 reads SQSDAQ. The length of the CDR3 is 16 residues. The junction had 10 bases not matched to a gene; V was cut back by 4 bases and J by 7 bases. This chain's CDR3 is CASSSSLAGVYGELFF. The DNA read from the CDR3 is TGTGCCAGCAGCTCCTCTTTAGCGGGGGTTTACGGGGAG.

The covered CDR3 bases are TGTGCCAGCAGCGCGACAGGGCGAGAGACA. Its translation: CASSATGRET. The complete CDR3 sequence is CASSATGRETAFF. The chain uses TRBV2 and TRBJ1-1, with 7 bases matching TRBD1. The read comes to an end 3 residues before the CDR3 does, leaving the germline J gene to fill in the end. The V gene's germline CDR1 is SNHLY and CDR2 FYNNEI. The CDR3 has 13 amino acids.

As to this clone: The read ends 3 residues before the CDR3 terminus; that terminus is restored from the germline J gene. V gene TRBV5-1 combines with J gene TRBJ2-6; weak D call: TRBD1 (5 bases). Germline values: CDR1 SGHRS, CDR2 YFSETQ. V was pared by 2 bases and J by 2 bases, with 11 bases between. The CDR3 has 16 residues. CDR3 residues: CASSFRVQAGANVLTF. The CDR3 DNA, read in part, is TGCGCCAGCAGCTTCAGGGTCCAAGCTGGGGCCAACGTC.

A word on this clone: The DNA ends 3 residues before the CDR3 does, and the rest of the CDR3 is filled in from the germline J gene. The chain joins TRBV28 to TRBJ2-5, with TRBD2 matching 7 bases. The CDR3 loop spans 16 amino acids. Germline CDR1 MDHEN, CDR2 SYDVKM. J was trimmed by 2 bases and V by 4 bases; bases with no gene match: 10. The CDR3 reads CASSSIRLAKQETQYF. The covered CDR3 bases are TGTGCCAGCAGTTCCATAAGACTAGCCAAACAAGAGACC.

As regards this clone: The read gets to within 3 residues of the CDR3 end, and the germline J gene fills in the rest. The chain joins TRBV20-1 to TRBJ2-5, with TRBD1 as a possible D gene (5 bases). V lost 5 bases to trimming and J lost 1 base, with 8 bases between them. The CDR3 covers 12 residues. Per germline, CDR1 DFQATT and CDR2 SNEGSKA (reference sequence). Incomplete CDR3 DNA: TGCAGTGCTTCCAGGGCCCAAGAGACC. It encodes CSASRAQET. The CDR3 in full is CSASRAQETQYF.

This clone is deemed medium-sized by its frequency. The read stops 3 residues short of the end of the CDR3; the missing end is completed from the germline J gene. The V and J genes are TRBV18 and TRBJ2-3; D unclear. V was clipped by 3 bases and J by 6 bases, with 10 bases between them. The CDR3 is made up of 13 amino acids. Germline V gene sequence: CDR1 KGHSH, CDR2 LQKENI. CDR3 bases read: TGTGCCAGCTCACCGCGCCCCGGGGATACG. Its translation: CASSPRPGDT. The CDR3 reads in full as CASSPRPGDTQYF.